One sample yielded the 28 T cell receptor beta chains listed below, sequenced in a study of CD8+ T cells in alopecia areata. The sample's treatment: oral pan-JAK inhibitor, 5-10 mg twice daily. Following extraction, RNA underwent reverse transcription to cDNA, which served as the sequencing template. Assay: immunoSEQ multiplex PCR; the TCRdb copy retains only in-frame clones and omits some. The sample lists fewer than 250,000 clones, about 40% occurring once. Sequenced material: CD4+ T cells sorted from blood, taken at roughly week 36, from a patient treated with tofacitinib. All receptors come from a human donor with alopecia areata.

In this sample, this clone turned up a few times. This chain joins TRBV7-2 and TRBJ2-5, with 13 bases that match TRBD2. The CDR3 is made up of 18 amino acids. Germline values: CDR1 SGHTA, CDR2 FQGNSA. The junction had 14 bases not matched to a gene; V was cut back by 5 bases and J by 5 bases. CDR3 in DNA: TGTGCCAGCAGCCCCCTAACTAGCGGGAGGGCCTCTCAGGAGACCCAGTACTTC. Protein: CASSPLTSGRASQETQYF. The full variable domain, completed using reference TRBV7-2 and TRBJ2-5, is GAGVSQSPSNKVTEKGKDVELRCDPISGHTALYWYRQSLGQGLEFLIYFQGNSAPDKSGLPSDRFSAERTGGSVSTLTIQRTQQEDSAVYLCASSPLTSGRASQETQYFGPGTRLLVL.

The rearrangement joins TRBV2 to TRBJ2-1, with 11 bases lining up with TRBD2. CDR3 length: 15 residues. The ends lost 6 bases at V and 8 bases at J; junction bases unmatched: 9. Germline CDR1 SNHLY, CDR2 FYNNEI. The CDR3 DNA reads TGTGCCAGCAGCTTAAGGTCTAGCGGGAGGCATGAGCAGTTCTTC. Its protein product is CASSLRSSGRHEQFF.

V usage is TRBV5-4 and J usage is TRBJ2-3; D possibly corresponds to TRBD2 (5 bases). Germline CDR1 reads SGHNT; CDR2 reads YYREEE (reference sequence). This CDR3 comprises 15 residues. The V gene lost 7 bases and the J gene lost 6 bases, with 21 bases spanning the gap. CDR3 sequence reads: CASPSRVGGSDTQYF. Written as DNA, the CDR3 is TGTGCCAGCCCCTCTCGGGTGGGCGGGTCGGATACGCAGTATTTT.

The chain has TRBV6-6 and TRBJ1-2, with 8 positions matching TRBD1. V trimming: 8 bases; J trimming: 7 bases; junction bases outside the gene matches: 9. There are 13 residues in the CDR3. Germline CDR1 is MNHNY and CDR2 is SVGAGI (reference sequence). CDR3 in DNA: TGTGCCAGCTCTGACAGGGGACGGTCTGGCTACACCTTC. Residues: CASSDRGRSGYTF.

The chain employs TRBV7-2 and TRBJ2-1; 9 bases are shared with TRBD2. The V gene's germline CDR1 is SGHTA and CDR2 FQGNSA. The CDR3 runs to 14 residues. Trimming took 4 bases from V and 9 from J; bases not matched to a gene: 7. CDR3 sequence: CASSWGREGTEQFF. CDR3 nucleotides: TGTGCCAGCAGCTGGGGGCGGGAGGGGACTGAGCAGTTCTTC.

The V gene is TRBV18, the J gene TRBJ2-2; D may correspond to TRBD1 or TRBD2 (6 bases each). Germline lookup yields CDR1 KGHSH and CDR2 LQKENI. This CDR3 has 15 amino acids. Trimming took 6 bases from V and 6 from J, leaving 17 bases between them. The CDR3: CASSIDGGSSGELFF. As DNA, the CDR3 is TGTGCCAGCTCCATTGACGGGGGCAGTTCCGGGGAGCTGTTTTTT.

V gene TRBV7-9 combines with J gene TRBJ1-5; perhaps TRBD1 as D (6 bases). Looked up from germline, CDR1 is SEHNR and CDR2 is FQNEAQ (reference sequence). CDR3 length: 14 residues. Trimming left V 5 bases short and J 2 bases short, with 10 bases between. As DNA, the CDR3 is TGTGCCAGCAGCCCGGGGGCCGGCAATCAGCCCCAGCATTTT. Residues: CASSPGAGNQPQHF.

This clone was seen only a few times. The chain employs TRBV7-2 and TRBJ1-2; no definite D call. V dropped 1 base and J dropped 4 bases, with 10 bases sitting between them. Per the germline V gene, CDR1 is SGHTA and CDR2 is FQGNSA. The CDR3 runs 14 residues. The CDR3 coding sequence is TGTGCCAGCAGCTTAGAGGGCAGGACCTATGGCTACACCTTC. Protein: CASSLEGRTYGYTF.

This clone was counted between two and nine times. The genes are TRBV7-9 and TRBJ2-5; D is unresolved. Trimming removed 0 bases from V and 5 bases from J, with 4 bases in between. CDR3 length equals 12 residues. The V gene's germline CDR1 is SEHNR and CDR2 FQNEAQ (reference sequence). The CDR3 DNA is TGTGCCAGCAGCTTAGCTTGGGAGACCCAGTACTTC. Translating gives CASSLAWETQYF.

The rearrangement links TRBV7-6 to TRBJ1-4, with 9 bases that match TRBD1. Germline assignment: CDR1 SGHVS and CDR2 FNYEAQ. This CDR3 region has 15 residues. The trim removed 1 base at V and 7 bases at J, leaving 4 bases unmatched. This chain's CDR3 is CASSLETGGTEKLFF. CDR3 bases: TGTGCCAGCAGCTTAGAGACAGGGGGGACTGAAAAACTGTTTTTT.

The chain combines TRBV5-1 with TRBJ1-5; D is unresolved. The germline CDR1 and CDR2 sequences are SGHRS and YFSETQ. The CDR3 has 13 amino acids. Trimming stripped 0 bases from V and 3 bases from J, with 4 bases between. The CDR3 sequence: CASSLGANQPQHF. In DNA, the CDR3 is TGCGCCAGCAGCTTGGGGGCCAATCAGCCCCAGCATTTT.

The chain combines TRBV29-1 with TRBJ2-3; D is unclear. The CDR3 length is 12 residues. Trimming removed 3 bases from V and 3 bases from J, with 7 bases in between. Per germline, CDR1 SQVTM and CDR2 ANQGSEA. Here the CDR3 DNA reads TGCAGCGTTGAGACACTGACAGATACGCAGTATTTT. It yields the protein CSVETLTDTQYF.

The CDR3 reads CSVNTGEKREQYF. The CDR3 DNA reads TGCAGCGTTAATACAGGGGAAAAACGCGAGCAGTACTTC. This sequence joins TRBV29-1 and TRBJ2-7; 7 bases align to TRBD1. Germline CDR1 and CDR2: SQVTM and ANQGSEA. The V segment lost 5 bases and the J segment 6 bases; nucleotides outside the gene matches: 10. CDR3 size: 13 residues.

The gene calls are TRBV5-1 and TRBJ2-7, with 8 bases matching TRBD2. Germline CDR1 reads SGHRS; CDR2 reads YFSETQ. The J segment lost 0 bases and the V segment lost 4 bases, leaving 6 bases of the junction unmatched. CDR3 size: 15 residues. The CDR3 sequence is CASSPLAGDSYEQYF. CDR3 DNA: TGCGCCAGCAGCCCGCTAGCGGGTGACTCCTACGAGCAGTACTTC. The complete variable domain, with remaining parts taken from reference TRBV5-1 and TRBJ2-7, reads KAGVTQTPRYLIKTRGQQVTLSCSPISGHRSVSWYQQTPGQGLQFLFEYFSETQRNKGNFPGRFSGRQFSNSRSEMNVSTLELGDSALYLCASSPLAGDSYEQYFGPGTRLTVT.

This clone came up a few times. The J gene is TRBJ2-5, the V gene TRBV6-1; possibly TRBD2 for D (5 bases). This CDR3 is 15 amino acids long. V lost 7 bases and J 2 bases, leaving 17 bases between the germline ends. CDR1 MNHNS and CDR2 SASEGT come from the germline V gene. CDR3 sequence: CASILGSGLQETQYF. CDR3 nucleotides: TGTGCCAGCATCCTAGGGAGCGGCTTACAAGAGACCCAGTACTTC.

The chain is built from TRBV30 and TRBJ1-3; the D is unclear. The germline gives CDR1 GTSNPN, CDR2 SVGIG (reference sequence). This CDR3 spans 13 amino acids. V lost 0 bases and J lost 7, with 10 bases in between. This CDR3 is CAWSVLITNTIYF. The CDR3, as DNA: TGTGCCTGGAGTGTACTTATCACTAACACCATATATTTT.

The V and J genes are TRBV29-1 and TRBJ2-7; TRBD1 is a possible D gene (5 bases). The CDR3 has 14 amino acids. In germline, CDR1 is SQVTM, CDR2 ANQGSEA. V dropped 6 bases and J dropped 1 base, with 16 bases sitting between them. DNA for the CDR3: TGCAGCGTCGCTGTACCCACAGGATCCTACGAGCAGTACTTC. This gives the protein CSVAVPTGSYEQYF.

For this clone: The same CDR3 is also encoded by other DNA sequences in this sample. The rearrangement uses TRBV30 and TRBJ1-5; 8 bases line up with TRBD1. The germline gives CDR1 GTSNPN, CDR2 SVGIG (reference sequence). The V gene end was trimmed by 3 bases and the J gene end by 5 bases; junction bases not matched to a gene: 3. This CDR3 has 13 amino acids. CDR3 region: CAWSADRDQPQHF. In nucleotides, the CDR3 is TGTGCCTGGAGCGCGGACAGGGATCAGCCCCAGCATTTT.

This clone occurred a few times. The chain employs TRBV2 and TRBJ2-2; D is undetermined. V lost 4 bases, J lost 4 bases, and 1 base lay in between. The germline V gene has CDR1 SNHLY and CDR2 FYNNEI. The CDR3 runs 11 residues. The CDR3 nucleotides read TGTGCCAGCAGTGCCACCGGGGAGCTGTTTTTT. Translated: CASSATGELFF.

This clone was seen only once. The gene calls are TRBV30 and TRBJ2-5; tentative D call: TRBD2 (5 bases). CDR3 size: 15 residues. The ends were cut back, 1 base at V and 4 bases at J, with 16 bases in the middle. Germline lookup yields CDR1 GTSNPN and CDR2 SVGIG (reference sequence). The CDR3 region has the DNA TGTGCCTGGAGTGGTTCCCGTAGCGCCCGAGAGACCCAGTACTTC. Protein sequence: CAWSGSRSARETQYF. The complete variable domain, with remaining parts taken from reference TRBV30 and TRBJ2-5, reads SQTIHQWPATLVQPVGSPLSLECTVEGTSNPNLYWYRQAAGRGLQLLFYSVGIGQISSEVPQNLSASRPQDRQFILSSKKLLLSDSGFYLCAWSGSRSARETQYFGPGTRLLVL.

V usage is TRBV5-1 and J usage is TRBJ2-1; a weak D match, TRBD2 (6 bases). The CDR3 is made up of 12 amino acids. Trimming took off 5 bases at V and 6 bases at J, with 9 bases between the two ends. Germline V gene lookup returns CDR1 SGHRS and CDR2 YFSETQ. DNA of the CDR3: TGCGCCAGCAGTTTGACTAGCAATGAGCAGTTCTTC. It encodes CASSLTSNEQFF.

The genes are TRBV5-6 and TRBJ1-5; D gene unclear. V was shortened by 2 bases and J by 10 bases, with 19 bases between the two germline ends. Per the germline V gene, CDR1 is SGHDT and CDR2 is YYEEEE. The CDR3 has 15 amino acids. The CDR3 DNA reads as TGTGCCAGCAGCTTAAGTGAGCGGGTCTCTTCTCCCCAGCATTTT. This gives the protein CASSLSERVSSPQHF. Filled out from reference TRBV5-6 and TRBJ1-5, the complete variable domain reads DAGVTQSPTHLIKTRGQQVTLRCSPKSGHDTVSWYQQALGQGPQFIFQYYEEEERQRGNFPDRFSGHQFPNYSSELNVNALLLGDSALYLCASSLSERVSSPQHFGDGTRLSIL.

The chain recombines TRBV19 with TRBJ2-1; 7 nucleotides align to TRBD2. Germline CDR1 and CDR2: LNHDA and SQIVND (reference sequence). This CDR3 comprises 12 residues. V lost 7 bases and J lost 9; bases outside the gene matches: 6. The CDR3 is CASTKAGLEQFF. The CDR3 DNA follows: TGTGCCAGTACCAAAGCGGGACTTGAGCAGTTCTTC.

The chain is built from TRBV29-1 and TRBJ2-1; TRBD2 agrees at 7 bases. From germline, CDR1 is SQVTM and CDR2 ANQGSEA. This CDR3 comprises 14 residues. Trimming cost V 4 bases and J 6 bases; bases outside gene matches: 9. Here the CDR3 DNA reads TGCAGCGTTGTGGGAGCGGGAAGTCTCAATGAGCAGTTCTTC. Amino acid sequence: CSVVGAGSLNEQFF.

This sequence joins TRBV7-9 and TRBJ2-2; D might be TRBD1 (6 bases). Germline loops: CDR1 SEHNR, CDR2 FQNEAQ (reference sequence). V lost 5 bases, J lost 2 bases, and 18 bases lay in between. CDR3 length: 17 amino acids. CDR3 sequence reads: CASSPRTARVNTGELFF. In DNA, the CDR3 is TGTGCCAGCAGCCCCCGGACAGCGAGGGTTAACACCGGGGAGCTGTTTTTT.

This clone was detected many times. The gene calls are TRBV7-2 and TRBJ2-5; no clear D gene. The V and J ends lost 0 bases and 1 base respectively, with 6 bases between them. Germline CDR1 and CDR2: SGHTA and FQGNSA. The CDR3 has 14 amino acids. This chain's CDR3 is CASSLALTQETQYF. The DNA of the CDR3 is TGTGCCAGCAGCTTAGCCCTTACCCAAGAGACCCAGTACTTC.

This clone was seen more than once but under ten times. The V call is TRBV6-6, the J call TRBJ1-5; possibly TRBD1 for D (5 bases). The V gene's germline CDR1 is MNHNY and CDR2 SVGAGI (reference sequence). Deletions cut 6 bases from V and 3 bases from J, with 12 bases between. The CDR3 has 14 residues. The DNA of the CDR3 is TGTGCCAGCAGCCCCGGGGCCCACAATCAGCCCCAGCATTTT. Its protein is CASSPGAHNQPQHF.

This rearrangement joins TRBV7-9 to TRBJ2-1; unclear D gene. The germline CDR1 and CDR2 sequences are SEHNR and FQNEAQ (reference sequence). CDR3 length equals 11 residues. Trimming took off 5 bases at V and 8 bases at J, with 7 bases between the two ends. This chain's CDR3 is CASSKNHEQFF. The DNA for the CDR3 is TGTGCCAGCAGCAAAAACCATGAGCAGTTCTTC.